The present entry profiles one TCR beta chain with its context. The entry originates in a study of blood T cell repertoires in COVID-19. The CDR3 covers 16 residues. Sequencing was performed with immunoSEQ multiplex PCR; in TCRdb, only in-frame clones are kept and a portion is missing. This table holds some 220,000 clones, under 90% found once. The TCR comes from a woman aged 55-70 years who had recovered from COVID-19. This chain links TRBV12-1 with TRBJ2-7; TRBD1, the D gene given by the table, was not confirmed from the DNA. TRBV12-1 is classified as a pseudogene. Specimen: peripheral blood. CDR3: CASSFFHRGRKNEQYF. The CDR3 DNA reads TGTGCCAGCAGCTTTTTTCATAGGGGGCGTAAAAACGAGCAGTACTTC.